These T cell receptor beta chains were read from a single sample in a study of identical twins. Each CDR3 protein gets one entry after TCRdb re-called the 5' RACE reads with MiXCR. The sample includes hundreds of thousands of distinct CDR3 sequences, 15% to 20% seen only once; the top ten take approximately 14%. These data were also filed under a second study, of T cells expressing NK-cell markers.

The sequenced sample was PBMCs. These receptors came from a woman aged 18-35 years in good health. Each CDR3 is given with its conserved first and last residue. Each record gives: J gene, clone size, CDR3 length, V gene, CDR3 protein. Only part of the rows carry a size: once, few, many, or a class if the clone is expanded.

>TRBJ2-2|few|14|TRBV19
CASMYRGNTGELFF
>TRBJ2-3|few|14|TRBV5-1
CASTLSRVADTQYF
>TRBJ1-5|few|15|TRBV7-9
CASSLWGRGNQPQHF
>TRBJ1-2|few|15|TRBV4-3
CASSQENTGNYGYTF
>TRBJ2-3|few|16|TRBV7-2
CASSPGLAGGEDTQYF
>TRBJ1-5|few|14|TRBV6-5
CASSSSGRSQPQHF
>TRBJ2-5|-|15|TRBV5-1
CASREIAGDQETQYF
>TRBJ2-5|-|18|TRBV11-1
CASSLVYRTGVNQETQYF
>TRBJ1-5|-|15|TRBV18
CASSLNQQGSQPQHF
>TRBJ2-5|few|17|TRBV6-1
CASNPFGGRVGVETQYF
>TRBJ1-2|many|14|TRBV20-1
CSATPGGTNYGYTF
>TRBJ2-7|few|15|TRBV5-1
CASRMEGLAEYEQYF
>TRBJ1-1|few|15|TRBV12-5
CASGLEAGLHPEAFF
>TRBJ2-5|few|11|TRBV19
CATRRGETQYF
>TRBJ1-2|-|11|TRBV5-1
CASSNVYGYTF
>TRBJ1-5|-|15|TRBV12-3/TRBV12-4
CASCIWGQNYQPQHF
>TRBJ2-3|-|18|TRBV18
CASSPPTSGGTSTDTQYF
>TRBJ2-3|few|14|TRBV15
CATSFQGALDTQYF
>TRBJ2-5|few|16|TRBV18
CASSPPNRGGRETQYF
>TRBJ2-1|-|15|TRBV5-1
CASSFRAEGYNEQFF
>TRBJ2-1|-|17|TRBV5-1
CASSLTPSASLYNEQFF
>TRBJ1-1|-|13|TRBV27
CASKGRYHTEAFF
>TRBJ2-3|many|14|TRBV20-1
CSARAASGGDTQYF
>TRBJ2-7|-|15|TRBV7-9
CASSLGGGRNSEQYF
>TRBJ1-3|-|15|TRBV6-1
CASVRQGSSGNTIYF
>TRBJ2-4|few|13|TRBV19
CASSRTREYIQYF
>TRBJ1-1|few|13|TRBV12-3/TRBV12-4
CASTSTGWTEAFF
>TRBJ1-2|few|14|TRBV20-1
CSARLGGQTYGYTF
>TRBJ1-2|-|15|TRBV5-5
CASSSTRTSIYGYTF
>TRBJ1-1|-|15|TRBV6-5
CASSYLAAPNTEAFF
>TRBJ2-7|few|15|TRBV27
CASKPRGISSYEQYF
>TRBJ2-2|-|15|TRBV5-1
CASSFGDRGPGEQFF
>TRBJ1-1|-|12|TRBV3-1
CACTRGVAEAFF
>TRBJ1-1|few|17|TRBV7-9
CASSLFRGQFEGSEAFF
>TRBJ1-1|few|11|TRBV2
CAKQQVTEAFF
>TRBJ2-5|few|14|TRBV12-3/TRBV12-4
CASSRRDRGETQYF
>TRBJ2-3|many|15|TRBV6-1
CASSTMGGAGDTQYF
>TRBJ1-3|few|15|TRBV6-1
CASSEAKGAKNTIYF
>TRBJ2-2|-|18|TRBV5-1
CASSLVPATGANTGELFF
>TRBJ2-7|few|15|TRBV18
CASSPLASGYYEQYF
>TRBJ1-2|-|18|TRBV18
CASSPLPSTTPVDYGYTF
>TRBJ2-7|-|14|TRBV5-1
CASSLVTPPYEQYF
>TRBJ1-1|few|12|TRBV6-6
CASGGQGYEAFF
>TRBJ2-7|-|13|TRBV18
CASSSGGSGEQYF
>TRBJ2-7|few|15|TRBV12-3/TRBV12-4
CASSLRSAITYEQYF
>TRBJ2-1|few|14|TRBV7-3
CASSTGGAYNEQFF
>TRBJ2-7|few|14|TRBV7-2
CASSLDRQWSEQYF